This is a list of T cell receptor beta chains from one sample in a study of cytomegalovirus exposure and HLA in healthy donors. The assay was immunoSEQ multiplex PCR, and TCRdb's table has in-frame clones only and misses some. The sample includes about 160,000 clones, about 85% of them seen just once. Sequences were obtained from PBMCs. Receptor source: a male donor in good health and CMV-seropositive. Each CDR3 is given with its conserved first and last residue. A D gene is named only where the DNA matches it firmly. The listing skips clone size in some rows; elsewhere it reads once, few, many or a size class.

D gene,J gene,clone size,V gene,CDR3 protein,CDR3 DNA
TRBD2,TRBJ2-1,once,TRBV13,CASSLVGDYLLF,TGTGCCAGCAGCTTAGTTGGGGACTACTTGCTCTTC
.,TRBJ1-3,few,TRBV5-5,CASSLVPTESNGNTIYF,TGTGCCAGCAGCTTGGTACCGACAGAAAGCAATGGAAACACCATATATTTT
.,TRBJ1-1,.,TRBV5-6,CASSPTRAGDWDTEAFF,TGTGCCAGCAGCCCAACGAGAGCAGGGGATTGGGACACTGAAGCTTTCTTT
TRBD1,TRBJ1-1,.,TRBV10-3,CAISDPGQGDTEAFF,TGTGCCATCAGTGACCCGGGACAGGGGGACACTGAAGCTTTCTTT
.,TRBJ2-3,.,TRBV6-4,CASSDSRGDTQYF,TGTGCCAGCAGTGACTCGAGGGGGGATACGCAGTATTTT
.,TRBJ2-5,.,TRBV18,CASSPIGDSETQYF,TGTGCCAGCTCACCAATAGGGGACTCAGAGACCCAGTACTTC
TRBD2,TRBJ2-7,.,TRBV11-2,CASSFAGGPGYEQYF,TGTGCCAGCAGCTTTGCGGGAGGGCCGGGCTACGAGCAGTACTTC
TRBD1,TRBJ2-3,.,TRBV19,CASAPDRGTDTQYF,TGTGCCAGTGCCCCTGACAGGGGGACAGATACGCAGTATTTT
TRBD2,TRBJ2-7,.,TRBV11-3,CASSFARRLAGDYEQYF,TGTGCCAGCAGCTTCGCCAGAAGACTAGCGGGGGACTACGAGCAGTACTTC
TRBD1,TRBJ1-1,few,TRBV9,CASSVLWTGGTEAFF,TGTGCCAGCAGCGTACTTTGGACAGGGGGCACTGAAGCTTTCTTT
TRBD1,TRBJ2-2,.,TRBV29-1,CSVRGQGAGGELFF,TGCAGCGTTCGTGGACAGGGGGCGGGCGGGGAGCTGTTTTTT
.,TRBJ2-7,.,TRBV19,CASSIRQASYEQYF,TGTGCCAGTAGTATTCGGCAGGCCTCCTACGAGCAGTACTTC
.,TRBJ1-6,.,TRBV20-1,CSAGQAGHLHF,TGCAGTGCTGGACAAGCCGGACACCTCCACTTT
TRBD1,TRBJ1-1,few,TRBV5-1,CASSSGQGPKDTEAFF,TGCGCCAGCAGCAGTGGACAGGGCCCAAAGGACACTGAAGCTTTCTTT
.,TRBJ1-2,.,TRBV18,CASSPGHKNYGYTF,TGTGCCAGCTCACCGGGACACAAGAACTATGGCTACACCTTC
TRBD1,TRBJ1-1,.,TRBV10-2,CASRWDRTEAFF,TGCGCCAGCAGATGGGACAGGACTGAAGCTTTCTTT
.,TRBJ1-5,.,TRBV11-2,CASSLDTGRNQPQHF,TGTGCCAGCAGCTTAGATACAGGACGGAATCAGCCCCAGCATTTT
TRBD2,TRBJ2-3,.,TRBV9,CASSARTSPGADTQYF,TGTGCCAGCAGCGCACGGACTAGCCCCGGGGCAGATACGCAGTATTTT
.,TRBJ1-3,.,TRBV6-5,CASSSTASGNTIYF,TGTGCCAGCAGTTCGACTGCCTCTGGAAACACCATATATTTT
.,TRBJ2-7,.,TRBV25-1,CASSDTYEQYF,TGTGCCAGCTCCGACACTTACGAGCAGTACTTC
TRBD1,TRBJ2-2,.,TRBV7-2,CASSVGTGGDTGELFF,TGTGCCAGCAGCGTCGGGACAGGGGGGGACACCGGGGAGCTGTTTTTT
.,TRBJ1-5,.,TRBV27,CASSLAGQPQHF,TGTGCCAGCAGTCTCGCGGGCCAGCCCCAGCATTTT
.,TRBJ2-3,.,TRBV6-6,CASSYRSGGGTDTQYF,TGTGCCAGCAGTTACCGCTCAGGCGGGGGCACAGATACGCAGTATTTT
TRBD1,TRBJ2-7,.,TRBV7-8,CASSLRDRGWGEQYF,TGTGCCAGCAGCCTACGGGACAGGGGATGGGGCGAGCAGTACTTC
.,TRBJ2-7,.,TRBV9,CASSEGLIYEQYF,TGTGCCAGCAGCGAGGGACTGATCTACGAGCAGTACTTC
TRBD2,TRBJ2-7,few,TRBV4-1,CASSQEDGVAGSYEQYF,TGCGCCAGCAGCCAAGAGGATGGAGTAGCGGGATCCTACGAGCAGTACTTC
TRBD2,TRBJ2-7,.,TRBV4-3,CASSQEGGTSYEQYF,TGCGCCAGCAGCCAAGAAGGAGGGACTAGCTACGAGCAGTACTTC
TRBD1,TRBJ1-2,.,TRBV27,CASSLDRVVYGYTF,TGTGCCAGCAGCCTCGACAGGGTTGTCTATGGCTACACCTTC
TRBD2,TRBJ2-3,few,TRBV5-4,CASSLAGGSTDTQYF,TGTGCCAGCAGCTTGGCGGGAGGGAGCACAGATACGCAGTATTTT
TRBD2,TRBJ2-7,.,TRBV6-1,CASGGAGGLSYEQYF,TGTGCCAGCGGGGGGGCGGGAGGGCTTTCCTACGAGCAGTACTTC
.,TRBJ2-4,.,TRBV27,CASSTQAKNIQYF,TGTGCCAGCAGTACCCAGGCCAAAAACATTCAGTACTTC
TRBD1,TRBJ2-7,.,TRBV27,CASSTKTGASYEQYF,TGTGCCAGCAGTACAAAAACAGGGGCCTCCTACGAGCAGTACTTC
.,TRBJ2-7,.,TRBV7-9,CASSFRSAEQYF,TGTGCCAGCAGCTTCCGCAGTGCCGAGCAGTACTTC
.,TRBJ2-2,once,TRBV30,CAWSVSWNTGELFF,TGTGCCTGGAGTGTATCCTGGAACACCGGGGAGCTGTTTTTT